This is a list of T cell receptor beta chains from one sample in a study of Ad26.COV2.S vaccination and SARS-CoV-2 variants. Produced via immunoSEQ multiplex PCR; TCRdb's table is partial and in-frame only. In the table there are 250,000 or so clones, around 88% of which are singletons. Sequenced material: peripheral blood, taken in a trial of Ad26.COV2.S vaccine versus placebo. The receptor source for this set is a person aged 18-65 years who received the Ad26.COV2.S COVID-19 vaccine or a placebo. Both conserved end residues are part of each CDR3. The D gene is left open where the match is weak. Clone sizes are given selectively: once, few, many, or a class where the clone is expanded.

CDR3 protein,CDR3 DNA,D gene,J gene,clone size,V gene
CASMRQGSIHEQYF,TGTGCCAGTATGCGACAGGGAAGTATTCACGAGCAGTACTTC,TRBD1,TRBJ2-7,.,TRBV13
CASSQGLAGLSYNEQFF,TGCGCCAGCAGCCAAGGTCTAGCGGGGCTTTCCTACAATGAGCAGTTCTTC,TRBD2,TRBJ2-1,.,TRBV4-3
CASSELRSGGLGNYGYTF,TGTGCCAGCAGTGAGCTAAGGTCAGGGGGCTTGGGAAACTATGGCTACACCTTC,TRBD1,TRBJ1-2,.,TRBV25-1
CATSRDSNSPLHF,TGTGCCACCAGCCGCGACAGCAATTCACCCCTCCACTTT,.,TRBJ1-6,.,TRBV15
CASRQRREKLFF,TGTGCCAGCAGACAACGACGGGAAAAACTGTTTTTT,.,TRBJ1-4,.,TRBV12-3/TRBV12-4
CASSQDLDRRKNIQYF,TGTGCCAGCAGCCAAGATCTTGACAGACGAAAAAACATTCAGTACTTC,.,TRBJ2-4,.,TRBV4-2
CASSKKPSGTSENEQFF,TGTGCCAGCAGCAAAAAACCCAGCGGGACTTCTGAGAATGAGCAGTTCTTC,.,TRBJ2-1,.,TRBV21-1
CASSSDTGTQYF,TGTGCCAGCAGCTCTGACACCGGTACGCAGTATTTT,.,TRBJ2-3,.,TRBV2
CASSSPGQGLQPQHF,TGTGCCAGCAGTTCACCGGGACAGGGACTTCAGCCCCAGCATTTT,TRBD1,TRBJ1-5,few,TRBV27
CASSQGGSQHF,TGTGCCAGCAGCCAAGGAGGGTCACAGCATTTT,.,TRBJ1-5,.,TRBV3-1/TRBV3-2
CASSQERGAAYEQYF,TGCGCCAGCAGCCAAGAGCGGGGGGCCGCCTACGAGCAGTACTTC,TRBD2,TRBJ2-7,.,TRBV4-3
CASSVATGYRYEAFF,TGTGCCAGCAGCGTAGCTACGGGGTACCGTTATGAAGCTTTCTTT,.,TRBJ1-1,.,TRBV9
CASSLEHDSNTGELFF,TGTGCCAGCAGCCTAGAACACGACTCGAACACCGGGGAGCTGTTTTTT,.,TRBJ2-2,.,TRBV9
CASSIASSGRVGEQFF,TGTGCCAGTAGTATAGCGTCTAGCGGGAGAGTCGGTGAGCAGTTCTTC,TRBD2,TRBJ2-1,.,TRBV19
CASSEPGSNTEAFF,TGTGCCAGCAGTGAACCAGGATCGAACACTGAAGCTTTCTTT,.,TRBJ1-1,.,TRBV2
CASGLANGILAEAFF,TGTGCTAGTGGTTTGGCCAACGGAATTTTGGCTGAAGCTTTCTTT,.,TRBJ1-1,.,TRBV12-5
CASSLPPGRRSYEQYF,TGTGCCAGCAGCCTCCCGCCGGGACGGAGATCCTACGAGCAGTACTTC,.,TRBJ2-7,.,TRBV7-6
CAWSTGPNEKLFF,TGTGCCTGGAGCACAGGCCCAAATGAAAAACTGTTTTTT,.,TRBJ1-4,.,TRBV30
CASSEYKGELFF,TGTGCCAGCAGTGAGTACAAGGGGGAACTGTTTTTT,.,TRBJ1-4,.,TRBV25-1
CASSPSGQNEQYF,TGTGCCAGCTCACCCTCGGGACAGAACGAGCAGTACTTC,TRBD1,TRBJ2-7,.,TRBV18
CASRDRGRLTGELFF,TGTGCCAGCAGGGACAGGGGGCGCTTAACCGGGGAGCTGTTTTTT,TRBD1,TRBJ2-2,.,TRBV6-1
CASSPGPDTQYF,TGTGCCAGCAGTCCGGGTCCCGATACGCAGTATTTT,.,TRBJ2-3,.,TRBV6-2/TRBV6-3
CASSLAGQNTIYF,TGTGCCAGCAGCTTAGCCGGGCAAAACACCATATATTTT,.,TRBJ1-3,.,TRBV7-8
CASSVTGGRETQYF,TGCGCCAGCAGCGTGACAGGCGGACGGGAGACCCAGTACTTC,.,TRBJ2-5,.,TRBV5-1
CASSLHSRDSREAFF,TGTGCCAGCAGCTTGCATTCCCGGGACAGCCGAGAAGCTTTCTTT,TRBD1,TRBJ1-1,.,TRBV6-6
CASSFRTGTMNTEAFF,TGTGCCAGCAGTTTCCGGACAGGCACTATGAACACTGAAGCTTTCTTT,TRBD1,TRBJ1-1,.,TRBV6-6
CASSDSYTSSYNEQFF,TGTGCCAGCAGTGACTCGTACACGAGCTCCTACAATGAGCAGTTCTTC,.,TRBJ2-1,.,TRBV6-4
CASSRGHNQPQHF,TGTGCCAGCAGCCGGGGTCACAATCAGCCCCAGCATTTT,.,TRBJ1-5,.,TRBV7-2
CASSYSYRNEKLFF,TGTGCCAGCAGTTACTCGTACCGAAACGAAAAACTGTTTTTT,.,TRBJ1-4,.,TRBV6-5
CASSRQGATGEQYF,TGCGCCAGCAGTAGACAGGGGGCTACAGGCGAGCAGTACTTC,TRBD1,TRBJ2-7,.,TRBV4-1
CASSQETTGALNTEAFF,TGTGCCAGCAGCCAAGAGACGACAGGGGCCTTGAACACTGAAGCTTTCTTT,TRBD1,TRBJ1-1,.,TRBV4-2
CASSLAGAREKLFF,TGTGCCAGCAGCTTAGCGGGGGCGCGAGAAAAACTGTTTTTT,.,TRBJ1-4,.,TRBV7-2
CASSPDSLGTDTQYF,TGCGCCAGCAGCCCGGACAGTCTGGGCACAGATACGCAGTATTTT,.,TRBJ2-3,once,TRBV4-1
CASSFPKTREAFF,TGTGCCAGCAGCTTCCCGAAAACCCGTGAAGCTTTCTTT,.,TRBJ1-1,.,TRBV7-2
CAWSTLPGETQYF,TGTGCCTGGAGTACCCTCCCAGGGGAGACCCAGTACTTC,.,TRBJ2-5,.,TRBV30
CASSPDLGSEQFF,TGTGCCAGCTCACCAGATCTGGGTAGCGAGCAGTTCTTC,.,TRBJ2-1,.,TRBV18
CAWSLKIRLAGTQYF,TGTGCCTGGAGTTTGAAAATCCGCCTAGCGGGTACGCAGTATTTT,TRBD2,TRBJ2-3,.,TRBV30
CASSYTGIVTDTQYF,TGTGCCAGCAGTTACACGGGTATCGTTACAGATACGCAGTATTTT,.,TRBJ2-3,.,TRBV6-2/TRBV6-3
CASSIGTGGETQYF,TGTGCCAGTAGTATAGGCACGGGGGGAGAGACCCAGTACTTC,TRBD2,TRBJ2-5,.,TRBV19
CASSLRDRGNYGYTF,TGTGCCAGCAGCTTAAGGGACAGGGGGAACTATGGCTACACCTTC,TRBD1,TRBJ1-2,.,TRBV7-2
CASSDSQGSNEKLFF,TGTGCCAGCAGCGACTCACAGGGCTCTAATGAAAAACTGTTTTTT,.,TRBJ1-4,.,TRBV9
CASSPGQGTEAFF,TGTGCCAGCAGCCCCGGACAGGGAACTGAAGCTTTCTTT,TRBD1,TRBJ1-1,.,TRBV5-4
CASSGGLPLGELFF,TGTGCCAGCAGTGGGGGACTACCCCTCGGGGAGCTGTTTTTT,TRBD2,TRBJ2-2,.,TRBV2
CASSTPGTDTQYF,TGTGCCAGCAGTACGCCCGGCACAGATACGCAGTATTTT,.,TRBJ2-3,.,TRBV6-5
CASSPRTGGIYGYTF,TGTGCCAGCAGCCCACGGACAGGGGGAATCTATGGCTACACCTTC,TRBD1,TRBJ1-2,.,TRBV3-1/TRBV3-2
CSVETRPDTQYF,TGCAGCGTAGAAACTAGACCTGATACGCAGTATTTT,.,TRBJ2-3,.,TRBV29-1
CASRTSGRANTGELFF,TGTGCCAGCCGGACTAGCGGGAGGGCGAACACCGGGGAGCTGTTTTTT,TRBD2,TRBJ2-2,.,TRBV10-3
CASSPGLGEKLFF,TGTGCCAGCTCACCGGGGCTGGGTGAAAAACTGTTTTTT,.,TRBJ1-4,.,TRBV18
CASSGINEQFF,TGTGCCAGCAGCGGGATAAATGAGCAGTTCTTC,.,TRBJ2-1,.,TRBV6-2/TRBV6-3
CASSPTSGGPYEQYF,TGTGCCAGCTCGCCTACTAGCGGGGGGCCCTACGAGCAGTACTTC,TRBD2,TRBJ2-7,.,TRBV18